The rows below give T cell receptor beta chains drawn from one sample of a study of beta chain features in type 1 diabetes. Only in-frame clones appear in the TCRdb table, and some are missing; sequencing was by immunoSEQ multiplex PCR. The table records approximately 200,000 clones, about 9.3% of them present only once. The specimen was naive CD4+ T cells from blood. Receptors originate from a woman between 18 and 29 years old in good health. CDR3s include the opening cysteine and the closing phenylalanine or tryptophan. The order of the fields is CDR3 protein, CDR3 DNA, J gene, V gene, clone size, D gene. The D gene is left open where the match is weak. Clone sizes are given selectively: once, few, many, or a class where the clone is expanded.

cdr3_aa: CASSQGPRDTQYF
cdr3_nt: TGTGCCAGCAGCCAAGGTCCGAGGGATACGCAGTATTTT
j_call: TRBJ2-3
v_call: TRBV14
clone_size: many
d_call: -

cdr3_aa: CSVEVALATGELFF
cdr3_nt: TGCAGCGTTGAGGTAGCGCTAGCCACCGGGGAGCTGTTTTTT
j_call: TRBJ2-2
v_call: TRBV29-1
clone_size: many
d_call: -

cdr3_aa: CASSVAGANVLTF
cdr3_nt: TGTGCCAGCAGCGTAGCAGGGGCCAACGTCCTGACTTTC
j_call: TRBJ2-6
v_call: TRBV9
clone_size: few
d_call: -

cdr3_aa: CASSRNRDRGGETQYF
cdr3_nt: TGCGCCAGCAGCCGAAACCGGGACAGGGGCGGAGAGACCCAGTACTTC
j_call: TRBJ2-5
v_call: TRBV5-1
clone_size: -
d_call: TRBD1

cdr3_aa: CASSQEGTSGTGELFF
cdr3_nt: TGTGCCAGCAGCCAAGAGGGAACTAGCGGCACCGGGGAGCTGTTTTTT
j_call: TRBJ2-2
v_call: TRBV4-2
clone_size: few
d_call: TRBD2

cdr3_aa: CASSIQDFNQPQHF
cdr3_nt: TGTGCCAGTAGTATCCAGGATTTCAATCAGCCCCAGCATTTT
j_call: TRBJ1-5
v_call: TRBV19
clone_size: -
d_call: -

cdr3_aa: CASSTHGGSTDTQYF
cdr3_nt: TGTGCCAGCAGCACCCACGGGGGGAGCACAGATACGCAGTATTTT
j_call: TRBJ2-3
v_call: TRBV7-9
clone_size: many
d_call: TRBD2

cdr3_aa: CAWRRERAGELFF
cdr3_nt: TGTGCCTGGAGGAGGGAGAGGGCCGGGGAGCTGTTTTTT
j_call: TRBJ2-2
v_call: TRBV30
clone_size: few
d_call: -

cdr3_aa: CASSYSSPTVGTEAFF
cdr3_nt: TGTGCCAGCAGTTACTCGTCTCCGACAGTTGGGACTGAAGCTTTCTTT
j_call: TRBJ1-1
v_call: TRBV6-5
clone_size: -
d_call: -

cdr3_aa: CATIKRLISPPGELFF
cdr3_nt: TGCGCCACCATAAAAAGACTTATATCTCCACCCGGGGAGCTGTTTTTT
j_call: TRBJ2-2
v_call: TRBV23-1
clone_size: few
d_call: -

cdr3_aa: CASSGGLAGTDTQYF
cdr3_nt: TGTGCCAGCAGTGGCGGACTAGCGGGGACAGATACGCAGTATTTT
j_call: TRBJ2-3
v_call: TRBV6-4
clone_size: few
d_call: TRBD2

cdr3_aa: CASSPQFGRGTEAFF
cdr3_nt: TGTGCCAGTAGTCCACAATTTGGCAGAGGGACTGAAGCTTTCTTT
j_call: TRBJ1-1
v_call: TRBV19
clone_size: few
d_call: -

cdr3_aa: CASSVGFGEQFF
cdr3_nt: TGTGCCAGCAGTGTTGGTTTCGGTGAGCAGTTCTTC
j_call: TRBJ2-1
v_call: TRBV2
clone_size: many
d_call: -

cdr3_aa: CSVAGSGNTIYF
cdr3_nt: TGCAGCGTTGCGGGCTCTGGAAACACCATATATTTT
j_call: TRBJ1-3
v_call: TRBV29-1
clone_size: many
d_call: -

cdr3_aa: CASSADRGNSPLHF
cdr3_nt: TGTGCCAGCAGCGCGGACAGGGGGAATTCACCCCTCCACTTT
j_call: TRBJ1-6
v_call: TRBV7-9
clone_size: -
d_call: TRBD1

cdr3_aa: CASSIVRSRIHYNEQFF
cdr3_nt: TGTGCCAGTAGTATAGTGAGATCGCGAATCCATTACAATGAGCAGTTCTTC
j_call: TRBJ2-1
v_call: TRBV19
clone_size: -
d_call: -

cdr3_aa: CASSSGTGGNEQFF
cdr3_nt: TGTGCCAGCAGCTCCGGGACAGGGGGTAATGAGCAGTTCTTC
j_call: TRBJ2-1
v_call: TRBV11-3
clone_size: -
d_call: TRBD1

cdr3_aa: CASSPGWGRESYNEQFF
cdr3_nt: TGTGCCAGCAGCCCCGGTTGGGGTCGGGAGTCCTACAATGAGCAGTTCTTC
j_call: TRBJ2-1
v_call: TRBV7-9
clone_size: -
d_call: -

cdr3_aa: CASSAREGKVYEQYF
cdr3_nt: TGTGCCAGCAGTGCCCGGGAGGGGAAAGTCTACGAGCAGTACTTC
j_call: TRBJ2-7
v_call: TRBV6-5
clone_size: few
d_call: TRBD2

cdr3_aa: CASSGRDRALRTGELFF
cdr3_nt: TGCGCCAGCAGCGGCCGGGACAGGGCTTTGAGGACCGGGGAGCTGTTTTTT
j_call: TRBJ2-2
v_call: TRBV5-1
clone_size: few
d_call: TRBD1

cdr3_aa: CASSSRRGNTDTQYF
cdr3_nt: TGTGCCAGCAGCTCCCGACGGGGGAACACAGATACGCAGTATTTT
j_call: TRBJ2-3
v_call: TRBV5-4
clone_size: -
d_call: -

cdr3_aa: CASSGRDRGPYEQYF
cdr3_nt: TGTGCCAGCAGTGGGCGGGACAGAGGCCCATACGAGCAGTACTTC
j_call: TRBJ2-7
v_call: TRBV28
clone_size: few
d_call: -

cdr3_aa: CASSLDRQSNQPQHF
cdr3_nt: TGTGCCAGCAGCTTAGACCGCCAGTCGAATCAGCCCCAGCATTTT
j_call: TRBJ1-5
v_call: TRBV7-9
clone_size: -
d_call: -

cdr3_aa: CASSPPYRDRGLYSSYEQYF
cdr3_nt: TGTGCCAGCTCACCACCCTACCGGGACAGGGGGCTATACTCCTCCTACGAGCAGTACTTC
j_call: TRBJ2-7
v_call: TRBV18
clone_size: -
d_call: TRBD1

cdr3_aa: CASSKVSRYYEQYF
cdr3_nt: TGTGCCAGCAGCAAAGTGTCCAGGTATTACGAGCAGTACTTC
j_call: TRBJ2-7
v_call: TRBV21-1
clone_size: -
d_call: -

cdr3_aa: CASSWGQGRTGELFF
cdr3_nt: TGTGCCAGCAGTTGGGGACAGGGACGTACCGGGGAGCTGTTTTTT
j_call: TRBJ2-2
v_call: TRBV27
clone_size: -
d_call: TRBD1

cdr3_aa: CASSEDGRLRYNEQFF
cdr3_nt: TGTGCCAGCAGTGAAGACGGGAGGTTAAGGTACAATGAGCAGTTCTTC
j_call: TRBJ2-1
v_call: TRBV2
clone_size: few
d_call: TRBD2

cdr3_aa: CASSLVRGGTEAFF
cdr3_nt: TGTGCCAGCAGCTTAGTTCGGGGGGGGACTGAAGCTTTCTTT
j_call: TRBJ1-1
v_call: TRBV11-2
clone_size: -
d_call: -

cdr3_aa: CSLAGPTEAFF
cdr3_nt: TGCAGCCTGGCGGGCCCCACTGAAGCTTTCTTT
j_call: TRBJ1-1
v_call: TRBV29-1
clone_size: many
d_call: -

cdr3_aa: CASSLRLASGYEQYF
cdr3_nt: TGTGCCAGCAGCTTAAGGCTAGCGAGTGGCTACGAGCAGTACTTC
j_call: TRBJ2-7
v_call: TRBV7-2
clone_size: -
d_call: -

cdr3_aa: CASSILRAQGNTEAFF
cdr3_nt: TGTGCCAGCAGCATCCTCAGGGCGCAAGGGAACACTGAAGCTTTCTTT
j_call: TRBJ1-1
v_call: TRBV7-3
clone_size: few
d_call: -

cdr3_aa: CASSLAIGSVTTDTQYF
cdr3_nt: TGTGCCAGCAGCTTGGCCATCGGTTCCGTCACCACAGATACGCAGTATTTT
j_call: TRBJ2-3
v_call: TRBV5-6
clone_size: few
d_call: -

cdr3_aa: CASSLGQEAETQYF
cdr3_nt: TGCGCCAGCAGCTTAGGACAGGAGGCTGAGACCCAGTACTTC
j_call: TRBJ2-5
v_call: TRBV5-1
clone_size: -
d_call: TRBD1

cdr3_aa: CASSLRQIYGYTF
cdr3_nt: TGTGCCAGCAGTCTGCGACAGATCTATGGCTACACCTTC
j_call: TRBJ1-2
v_call: TRBV28
clone_size: -
d_call: -

cdr3_aa: CASSLLAGTLEQYF
cdr3_nt: TGTGCCAGCAGCCTGTTAGCGGGGACCCTCGAGCAGTACTTC
j_call: TRBJ2-7
v_call: TRBV5-6
clone_size: few
d_call: TRBD2

cdr3_aa: CASSLGSPGDRTYEQYF
cdr3_nt: TGTGCCAGCAGCTTAGGCTCGCCGGGAGATCGAACCTACGAGCAGTACTTC
j_call: TRBJ2-7
v_call: TRBV11-2
clone_size: -
d_call: -

cdr3_aa: CATSRGGGPNYGYTF
cdr3_nt: TGTGCCACCAGCAGAGGAGGGGGTCCTAACTATGGCTACACCTTC
j_call: TRBJ1-2
v_call: TRBV15
clone_size: -
d_call: -

cdr3_aa: CASKVTLSWETQYF
cdr3_nt: TGTGCCAGCAAGGTGACTCTAAGTTGGGAGACCCAGTACTTC
j_call: TRBJ2-5
v_call: TRBV6-1
clone_size: -
d_call: -

cdr3_aa: CSVQGGDEQYF
cdr3_nt: TGCAGCGTACAGGGGGGGGACGAGCAGTACTTC
j_call: TRBJ2-7
v_call: TRBV29-1
clone_size: -
d_call: -

cdr3_aa: CASRRLAGGPSGEQYF
cdr3_nt: TGTGCCAGCAGGCGACTAGCGGGAGGTCCCTCGGGCGAGCAGTACTTC
j_call: TRBJ2-7
v_call: TRBV11-2
clone_size: -
d_call: TRBD2

cdr3_aa: CASSYFATGDPETQYF
cdr3_nt: TGTGCCAGCAGTTACTTTGCGACAGGGGATCCGGAGACCCAGTACTTC
j_call: TRBJ2-5
v_call: TRBV6-5
clone_size: few
d_call: TRBD1

cdr3_aa: CASSPTGVHEQYF
cdr3_nt: TGTGCCAGCAGCCCCACGGGGGTCCACGAGCAGTACTTC
j_call: TRBJ2-7
v_call: TRBV5-4
clone_size: -
d_call: -

cdr3_aa: CSVSVPNNEQFF
cdr3_nt: TGCAGCGTGAGTGTTCCAAACAATGAGCAGTTCTTC
j_call: TRBJ2-1
v_call: TRBV29-1
clone_size: few
d_call: -

cdr3_aa: CAWSVHAGNQPQHF
cdr3_nt: TGTGCCTGGAGTGTACACGCGGGCAATCAGCCCCAGCATTTT
j_call: TRBJ1-5
v_call: TRBV30
clone_size: -
d_call: -

cdr3_aa: CSVTRGQRNTEAFF
cdr3_nt: TGCAGCGTCACTCGTGGACAGCGGAACACTGAAGCTTTCTTT
j_call: TRBJ1-1
v_call: TRBV29-1
clone_size: many
d_call: -

cdr3_aa: CATSSPQGADSIYEQYF
cdr3_nt: TGTGCCACCAGCAGTCCCCAAGGGGCGGACAGTATCTACGAGCAGTACTTC
j_call: TRBJ2-7
v_call: TRBV15
clone_size: few
d_call: -

cdr3_aa: CASSSRLGTDTQYF
cdr3_nt: TGTGCCAGCAGCTCCCGGTTAGGCACAGATACGCAGTATTTT
j_call: TRBJ2-3
v_call: TRBV5-4
clone_size: -
d_call: -